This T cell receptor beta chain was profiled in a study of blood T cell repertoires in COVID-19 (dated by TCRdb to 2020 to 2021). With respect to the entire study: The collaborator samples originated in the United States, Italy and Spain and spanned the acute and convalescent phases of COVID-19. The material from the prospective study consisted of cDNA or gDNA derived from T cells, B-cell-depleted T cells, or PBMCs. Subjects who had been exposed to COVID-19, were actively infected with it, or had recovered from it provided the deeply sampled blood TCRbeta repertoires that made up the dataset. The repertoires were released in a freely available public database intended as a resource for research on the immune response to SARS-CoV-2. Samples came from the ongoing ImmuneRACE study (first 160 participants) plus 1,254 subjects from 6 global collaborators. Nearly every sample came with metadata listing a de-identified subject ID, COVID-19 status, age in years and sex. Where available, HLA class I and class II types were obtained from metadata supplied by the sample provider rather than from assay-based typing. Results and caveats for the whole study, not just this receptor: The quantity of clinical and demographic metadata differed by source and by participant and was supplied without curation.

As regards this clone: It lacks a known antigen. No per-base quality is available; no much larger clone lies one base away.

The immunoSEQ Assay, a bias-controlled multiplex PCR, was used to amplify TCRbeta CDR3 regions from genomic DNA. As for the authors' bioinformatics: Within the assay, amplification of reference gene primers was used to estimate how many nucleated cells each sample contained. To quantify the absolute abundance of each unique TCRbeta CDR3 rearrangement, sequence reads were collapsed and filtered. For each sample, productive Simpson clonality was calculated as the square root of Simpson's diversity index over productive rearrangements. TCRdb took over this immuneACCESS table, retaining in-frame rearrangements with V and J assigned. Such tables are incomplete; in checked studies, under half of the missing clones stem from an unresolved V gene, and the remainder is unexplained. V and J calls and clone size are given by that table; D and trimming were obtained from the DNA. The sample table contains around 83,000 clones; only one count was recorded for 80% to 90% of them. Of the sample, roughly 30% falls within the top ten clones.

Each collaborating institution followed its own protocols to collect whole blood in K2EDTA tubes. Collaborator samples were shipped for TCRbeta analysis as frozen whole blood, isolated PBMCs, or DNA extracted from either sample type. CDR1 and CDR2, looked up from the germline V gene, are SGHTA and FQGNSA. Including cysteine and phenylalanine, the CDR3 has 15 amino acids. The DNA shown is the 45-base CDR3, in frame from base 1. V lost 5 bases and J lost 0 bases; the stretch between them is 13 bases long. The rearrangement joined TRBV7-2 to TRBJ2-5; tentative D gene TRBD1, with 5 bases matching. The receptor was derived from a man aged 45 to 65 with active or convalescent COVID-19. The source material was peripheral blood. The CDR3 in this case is CASSPMDTYQETQYF. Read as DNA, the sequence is TGTGCCAGCAGCCCGATGGACACTTACCAAGAGACCCAGTACTTC.